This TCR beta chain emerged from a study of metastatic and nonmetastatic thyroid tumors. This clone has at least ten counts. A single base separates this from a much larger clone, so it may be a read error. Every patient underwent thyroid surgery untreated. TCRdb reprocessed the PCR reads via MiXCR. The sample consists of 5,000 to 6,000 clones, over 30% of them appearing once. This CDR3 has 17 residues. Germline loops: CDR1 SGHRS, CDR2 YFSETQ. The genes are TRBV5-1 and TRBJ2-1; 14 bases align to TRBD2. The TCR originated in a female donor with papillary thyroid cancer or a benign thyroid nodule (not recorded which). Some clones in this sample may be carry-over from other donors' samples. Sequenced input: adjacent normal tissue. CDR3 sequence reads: CAGSWTSGRFSYNEQFF. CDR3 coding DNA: TGCGCCGGCAGCTGGACTAGCGGGAGGTTTTCCTACAATGAGCAGTTCTTC. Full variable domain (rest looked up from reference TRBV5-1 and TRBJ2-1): KAGVTQTPRYLIKTRGQQVTLSCSPISGHRSVSWYQQTPGQGLQFLFEYFSETQRNKGNFPGRFSGRQFSNSRSEMNVSTLELGDSALYLCAGSWTSGRFSYNEQFFGPGTRLTVL.